Presented here are 30 T cell receptor beta chains from one specimen sequenced in a study of neurological immune-mediated disorders. MiXCR, applied by TCRdb to the 5' RACE reads, yields one record per CDR3 protein. The data show 80,000 to 100,000 distinct CDR3 sequences, approximately 5.8% seen once. Noted time point: longitudinal time-point 2. The material sequenced was PBMCs. These receptors were collected from an older woman with multiple sclerosis.

The table lists this clonotype with many counts. V is TRBV5-1 and J is TRBJ2-5; D gene uncertain. This CDR3 contains 13 residues. The germline V gene encodes CDR1 SGHRS and CDR2 YFSETQ. V was pared by 2 bases and J by 2 bases, with 7 bases between. As DNA, the CDR3 is TGCGCCAGCAGCTTCCTAAGACAAGAGACCCAGTACTTC. Translating it yields CASSFLRQETQYF.

There are many counts of this clonotype. This chain links TRBV20-1 with TRBJ1-1; 7 nucleotides align to TRBD1. CDR3 length: 14 residues. Per the germline V gene, CDR1 is DFQATT and CDR2 is SNEGSKA (reference sequence). V shed 3 bases and J 1 base; nucleotides not matched to a gene: 5. Here the CDR3 DNA reads TGCAGTGCTAGCCAGGAGGGGGCGAACACTGAAGCTTTCTTT. Its translation: CSASQEGANTEAFF.

This clonotype rates as medium-sized. V usage is TRBV5-1 and J usage is TRBJ1-1, with a weak D call TRBD1 (5 bases). V lost 4 bases, J lost 7 bases, and 8 bases lay in between. The length of the CDR3 is 11 residues. The V gene's germline CDR1 is SGHRS and CDR2 YFSETQ. This CDR3 reads CASSDSIEAFF. CDR3 in DNA: TGCGCCAGCAGCGACAGTATTGAAGCTTTCTTT.

At least ten counts were recorded for this clonotype. The rearrangement uses TRBV6-5 and TRBJ1-2, with D uncertain. The CDR3 sequence is 16 residues long. Germline V gene lookup returns CDR1 MNHEY and CDR2 SVGAGI. With 2 bases removed from V and 2 bases from J, the gap between germline ends came to 15 bases. As DNA, the CDR3 is TGTGCCAGCAGTTACCTCCCCGGGCTGGTGAACTATGGCTACACCTTC. Translation: CASSYLPGLVNYGYTF.

This clonotype was counted many times. The CDR3 DNA reads TGTGCCACCAGCAGAGTGGGGACAGGGGCCGATACGCAGTATTTT. Translation: CATSRVGTGADTQYF. V is TRBV15 and J is TRBJ2-3; 10 nucleotides agree with TRBD1. There are 15 residues in the CDR3. V was clipped by 1 base and J by 6 bases; unmatched bases: 4. Germline V gene sequence: CDR1 LNHNV, CDR2 YYDKDF (reference sequence).

This clonotype was detected ten times or more. The chain joins TRBV21-1 to TRBJ2-1; no check of the table's D call, TRBD2, against the DNA was made. TRBV21-1 is recorded as a pseudogene. CDR3 length: 16 amino acids. Here the CDR3 DNA reads TGTGCCAGCAGCAAACCGACAGCCCTCTCCTACAATGAGCAGTTCTTC. This sequence encodes CASSKPTALSYNEQFF.

In its sample, this clonotype was seen many times. The chain links TRBV20-1 to TRBJ2-3; 7 positions match TRBD2. J was trimmed by 3 bases and V by 3 bases; bases with no gene match: 6. From germline, CDR1 is DFQATT and CDR2 SNEGSKA (reference sequence). This CDR3 region has 14 residues. The CDR3 here is CSASLGGGTDTQYF. The CDR3 DNA reads TGCAGTGCTAGCCTTGGGGGAGGGACAGATACGCAGTATTTT.

This clonotype came up many times. The CDR3 loop is CSALKGSAYEQYF. The CDR3 DNA follows: TGCAGTGCCTTAAAAGGATCCGCCTACGAGCAGTACTTC. This chain uses TRBV20-1 with TRBJ2-7; no reliable D call. Germline assignment: CDR1 DFQATT and CDR2 SNEGSKA (reference sequence). V dropped 6 bases and J dropped 2 bases, with 14 bases sitting between them. The CDR3 loop spans 13 amino acids.

This clonotype was counted many times. The chain couples TRBV12-3 or TRBV12-4 to TRBJ2-1; 8 bases are shared with TRBD2. Losses at the gene ends were 7 bases for V and 7 bases for J; bases not matched to a gene: 12. This CDR3 has 15 residues. The CDR3 DNA follows: TGTGCCAGCACTTCCCGGGGGGGCCGAGGTAATGAGCAGTTCTTC. It yields the protein CASTSRGGRGNEQFF.

The chain combines TRBV19 with TRBJ2-7; D call uncertain. The germline V and J ends were trimmed by 7 bases and 7 bases, with 11 bases remaining between them. The CDR3 sequence is 11 residues long. CDR1 and CDR2 (germline): LNHDA, SQIVND (reference sequence). CDR3 in DNA: TGTGCCAGTATGTCCTACGGGGAGCAGTACTTC. Amino acids: CASMSYGEQYF.

This clonotype was recorded at least ten times. For the CDR3, the DNA is TGCGCCAGCAGTGTAGGGACGGTCAATCAGCCCCAGCATTTT. Its translation: CASSVGTVNQPQHF. This rearrangement joins TRBV10-2 to TRBJ1-5; possibly TRBD1 for D (5 bases). The V end was cut by 4 bases, the J end by 3 bases, with 10 bases between. Germline CDR1 reads WSHSY; CDR2 reads SAAADI. CDR3 length: 14 amino acids.

This clonotype was seen repeatedly, ten times or more. The gene calls are TRBV6-5 and TRBJ2-7, with D hard to call. V was cut by 6 bases and J by 6 bases, with 12 bases left in between. CDR1 is MNHEY and CDR2 is SVGAGI in the germline V gene. The CDR3 is made up of 12 amino acids. CDR3 region: CASSPGGGEQYF. CDR3 nucleotide sequence: TGTGCCAGCAGCCCTGGCGGTGGCGAGCAGTACTTC.

This clonotype was seen at least ten times. The rearrangement joins TRBV20-1 to TRBJ1-3; D not resolved. The CDR3 consists of 15 residues. Deletions cut 0 bases from V and 0 bases from J, with 9 bases between. Germline-derived CDR1 and CDR2 are DFQATT and SNEGSKA (reference sequence). DNA of the CDR3: TGCAGTGCTAGAGATCTCTCGAGCTCTGGAAACACCATATATTTT. Translation: CSARDLSSSGNTIYF.

This clonotype has ten or more counts. CDR3 sequence reads: CSVTGVQSYQPQHF. CDR3 bases: TGCAGTGTCACAGGAGTACAGAGCTATCAGCCCCAGCATTTT. The V and J genes are TRBV20-1 and TRBJ1-5; a possible D gene is TRBD1 (5 bases). The V end was cut by 7 bases, the J end by 5 bases, with 18 bases between. The CDR3 spans 14 residues. Per the germline V gene, CDR1 is DFQATT and CDR2 is SNEGSKA (reference sequence).

This clonotype appeared a few times. The CDR3 coding sequence is TGTGCCAGCAGGGGTGGTGGGCGCGCCACCGGGGAGCTGTTTTTT. Translating it yields CASRGGGRATGELFF. This sequence joins TRBV5-6 and TRBJ2-2; D not resolved. Trimming shortened V by 5 bases and J by 4 bases, and 15 bases separated the two germline ends. The CDR3 contains 15 residues. Germline V gene data show CDR1 as SGHDT and CDR2 as YYEEEE.

In its sample, this clonotype was seen many times. The rearrangement joins TRBV7-2 to TRBJ2-7; no reliable D call. Germline V lookup: CDR1 SGHTA, CDR2 FQGNSA. Trimming pared 2 bases from V and 2 bases from J, leaving 10 bases between. The CDR3 is 14 amino acids. The CDR3 region is CASSLWVATYEQYF. In nucleotides, the CDR3 is TGTGCCAGCAGCTTATGGGTAGCCACCTACGAGCAGTACTTC.

Comments on this clonotype: The junction departs from germline at one end; a sequencing error may be responsible. The chain has TRBV6-1 and TRBJ2-7, with 7 bases aligning to TRBD2. The CDR3 contains 12 residues. Germline CDR1 MNHNS, CDR2 SASEGT. The CDR3 coding sequence is TGTGCCAGCAGTCCAGCGGGGTACGTGCAGTACTTC. The encoded protein is CASSPAGYVQYF.

In its sample, this clonotype was seen many times. V is TRBV10-1 and J is TRBJ2-2; the D gene is possibly TRBD1 (5 bases). CDR1 is WNHNN, CDR2 SYGVQD, per germline (reference sequence). The CDR3 runs 13 residues. V was cut by 3 bases and J by 4 bases, with 6 bases left in between. CDR3 sequence (DNA): TGCGCCAGCAGTGACAGGGCCACCGGGGAGCTGTTTTTT. Translated: CASSDRATGELFF.

This clonotype was observed many times. J is TRBJ2-2 and V is TRBV6-5; no clear D gene. The CDR3 spans 11 residues. Trimming stripped 6 bases from V and 5 bases from J, with 4 bases between. CDR1 MNHEY and CDR2 SVGAGI come from the germline V gene. The CDR3 sequence is CASRFTGELFF. The CDR3 DNA is TGTGCCAGCAGGTTTACCGGGGAGCTGTTTTTT.

This clonotype has ten or more counts. The chain links TRBV6-6 to TRBJ1-6, with D perhaps matching TRBD1 (6 bases). Between the trimmed V and J ends, which lost 5 bases and 11 bases, there was a span of 25 bases. This CDR3 has 17 amino acids. Germline CDR1 reads MNHNY; CDR2 reads SVGAGI (reference sequence). CDR3 region: CASSTRGAGAGVTPLHF. The CDR3 nucleotides read TGTGCCAGCAGTACCCGGGGAGCAGGGGCCGGTGTGACACCCCTCCACTTT.

This clonotype was counted many times. This sequence joins TRBV5-1 and TRBJ2-3; 10 nucleotides line up with TRBD1. This CDR3 region has 16 residues. The J segment lost 5 bases and the V segment lost 4 bases, leaving 10 bases of the junction unmatched. Germline lookup yields CDR1 SGHRS and CDR2 YFSETQ. CDR3 loop: CASSRKTGGGGDTQYF. The CDR3 DNA sequence: TGCGCCAGCAGCCGAAAGACAGGGGGCGGTGGAGATACGCAGTATTTT.

This clonotype was detected ten times or more. V and J are TRBV5-1 and TRBJ2-1, with TRBD1 matching 9 bases. The length of the CDR3 is 15 residues. Per the germline V gene, CDR1 is SGHRS and CDR2 is YFSETQ. Trimming took 0 bases from V and 7 from J; bases not matched to a gene: 5. The chain's CDR3 is CASSLEQGATNEQFF. CDR3 nucleotides: TGCGCCAGCAGCTTGGAACAGGGGGCGACGAATGAGCAGTTCTTC.

This clonotype was seen many times. This chain uses TRBV5-5 with TRBJ2-7; D is undetermined. Germline V gene sequence: CDR1 SGHKS, CDR2 YYEKEE (reference sequence). The CDR3 totals 15 residues. Trimming shortened V by 0 bases and J by 0 bases, and 10 bases separated the two germline ends. The CDR3, as DNA: TGTGCCAGCAGCTTGGGGAGAATAAGCTCCTACGAGCAGTACTTC. It encodes CASSLGRISSYEQYF.

This clonotype showed up many times. V gene TRBV20-1 combines with J gene TRBJ1-2; TRBD1 is a possible D gene (5 bases). This CDR3 region has 12 residues. V was shortened by 4 bases and J by 2 bases, with 8 bases between the two germline ends. Germline V gene lookup returns CDR1 DFQATT and CDR2 SNEGSKA (reference sequence). The CDR3 sequence is CSATDRNYGYTF. In nucleotides, the CDR3 is TGCAGTGCTACCGACAGAAACTATGGCTACACCTTC.

This clonotype was counted at least ten times. The J gene is TRBJ1-4, the V gene TRBV28, with 8 bases aligning to TRBD1. The CDR3 spans 15 residues. Germline CDR1 and CDR2: MDHEN and SYDVKM. Unmatched junction bases numbered 6, after V lost 3 bases and J lost 6 bases. CDR3 amino acids: CASSFSGQGDEKLFF. The CDR3 nucleotides read TGTGCCAGCAGTTTCAGTGGACAGGGTGATGAAAAACTGTTTTTT.

This clonotype was recorded many times. The chain is built from TRBV7-9 and TRBJ1-2; D possibly corresponds to TRBD1 (6 bases). The CDR3 runs 15 residues. Trimming took 6 bases from V and 4 from J, leaving 18 bases between them. From germline, CDR1 is SEHNR and CDR2 FQNEAQ (reference sequence). The CDR3 reads CASSFIGGPSYGYTF. CDR3 bases: TGTGCCAGCAGTTTTATAGGGGGACCCAGCTATGGCTACACCTTC. The full variable domain, with the rest looked up from reference TRBV7-9 and TRBJ1-2, is DTGVSQNPRHKITKRGQNVTFRCDPISEHNRLYWYRQTLGQGPEFLTYFQNEAQLEKSRLLSDRFSAERPKGSFSTLEIQRTEQGDSAMYLCASSFIGGPSYGYTFGSGTRLTVV.

At least ten counts were recorded for this clonotype. As DNA, the CDR3 is TGTGCCAGCAGCCCTATAGCGGGGGGGACAGATACGCAGTATTTT. It specifies CASSPIAGGTDTQYF. The chain joins TRBV12-3 or TRBV12-4 to TRBJ2-3; 11 bases fit TRBD2. CDR3 length: 15 residues. V lost 6 bases, J lost 3 bases, and 5 bases stayed unmatched.

This clonotype was counted at least ten times. The CDR3 sequence is CASSLQAGPEHGYTF. The CDR3 DNA reads as TGTGCCAGCAGCTTACAGGCAGGCCCCGAGCATGGCTACACCTTC. The chain links TRBV11-2 to TRBJ1-2; D not resolved. The germline V gene has CDR1 SGHAT and CDR2 FQNNGV. This CDR3 contains 15 residues. V lost 2 bases, J lost 6 bases, and 16 bases lay in between.

This clonotype has a count of ten or more. The chain employs TRBV5-1 and TRBJ2-5, with 7 bases fitting TRBD1. Germline V gene lookup returns CDR1 SGHRS and CDR2 YFSETQ. The CDR3 has 15 residues. Trimming removed 4 bases from V and 4 bases from J; junction bases left unmatched: 10. Written as DNA, the CDR3 is TGCGCCAGCAGCCGGACAGGCGAATCTGGAGAGACCCAGTACTTC. It yields the protein CASSRTGESGETQYF.

This clonotype appeared many times. The rearrangement uses TRBV5-1 and TRBJ2-3; tentatively, D is TRBD2 (5 bases). Germline V CDR1 and CDR2: SGHRS, YFSETQ. The length of the CDR3 is 15 residues. Trimming took 9 bases from V and 0 from J, leaving 17 bases between them. The DNA for the CDR3 is TGCGCCACCCGTCGAGAGGGCCCCAGCACAGATACGCAGTATTTT. Translating gives CATRREGPSTDTQYF.